These T cell receptor beta chains were read from a single sample in a study of T cell changes during pregnancy in multiple sclerosis. Libraries were prepared by immunoSEQ multiplex PCR; TCRdb keeps only in-frame clonotypes and omits some of them. The sample lists approximately 9,000 clones, 83% occurring once. The sequencing used CD8+ T cells from peripheral blood mononuclear cells, collected in the third trimester of pregnancy. Receptors were obtained from a female donor in good health, enrolled as a control in a pregnancy study. CDR3s include the opening cysteine and the closing phenylalanine or tryptophan. Fields, in order: J gene, D gene, V gene, clone size, CDR3 DNA, CDR3 protein. D genes are given only for firm matches. Only some rows state a clone size, as once, few, many or a class for expanded clones.

TRBJ1-1 NA TRBV28 NA TGTGCCAGCAGTTTATCGGGAACTGAAGCTTTCTTT CASSLSGTEAFF
TRBJ1-4 NA TRBV19 NA TGTGCCAGTGCAGAGGGGGAAACTAATGAAAAACTGTTTTTT CASAEGETNEKLFF
TRBJ1-1 TRBD1 TRBV9 NA TGTGCCAGCAGCAGGCAGGACAGGGGGGTTACTCTCTTT CASSRQDRGVTLF
TRBJ2-7 TRBD2 TRBV4-1 NA TGCGCCAGCAGCCGAGACCCGGGACTAGCGGGCTACGAGCAGTACTTC CASSRDPGLAGYEQYF
TRBJ1-1 NA TRBV27 few TGTGCCAGCAGTTCCAACGGGGAACGCGCTTTCTTT CASSSNGERAFF
TRBJ2-5 TRBD2 TRBV5-4 NA TGTGCCAGCAGATTTGGCGGGGGAGGTCAAGAGACCCAGTACTTC CASRFGGGGQETQYF
TRBJ1-6 TRBD1 TRBV4-2 NA TGTGCCAGCAGCCAAGTGAGTTCAAACAGGGGTAATTCACCCCTCCACTTT CASSQVSSNRGNSPLHF
TRBJ1-2 TRBD1 TRBV27 NA TGTGCCAGCAGTTTGGGACAGGGGATATCCGGCTACACCTTC CASSLGQGISGYTF
TRBJ2-1 TRBD2 TRBV27 NA TGTGCCACTTCGACTAGCGGAGTTTACAATGAGCAGTTCTTC CATSTSGVYNEQFF
TRBJ1-1 NA TRBV5-1 once TGCGCCAGCAGCCTCCTACCTATAGGGGCTGAAGCTTTCTTT CASSLLPIGAEAFF
TRBJ2-7 NA TRBV11-2 NA TGTGCCAGCAGCTTGGGGACATACGAGCAGTACTTC CASSLGTYEQYF
TRBJ2-5 NA TRBV27 NA TGTGCCAGCCCCCCATCCGGACGGGGACAAGAGACCCAGTACTTC CASPPSGRGQETQYF
TRBJ2-2 NA TRBV29-1 few TGCAGCGTTGAAGAACAGGGCCCAGGGGCGGGGGAGCTGTTTTTT CSVEEQGPGAGELFF
TRBJ2-5 TRBD2 TRBV9 NA TGTGCCAGCAGCAACAGCGGGACGTCGGAGACCCAGTACTTC CASSNSGTSETQYF
TRBJ2-7 NA TRBV27 NA TGTGCCAGCAGTTTAGGACAGTCCCCCTACGAGCAGTACTTC CASSLGQSPYEQYF